The 14 T cell receptor beta chains below were found in one sample sequenced in a study of OX40 agonist ivuxolimab in advanced cancers. Sequenced by immunoSEQ multiplex PCR; TCRdb stores in-frame clones only, minus some. The table has tens of thousands of clones, approximately 90% seen once. This material consisted of CD4+ or CD8+ T cells sorted from blood, taken in a trial of the OX40 agonist ivuxolimab. These receptors were taken from an adult with an advanced solid tumor such as melanoma, head and neck, liver or kidney cancer.

V gene TRBV14 combines with J gene TRBJ1-2; D remains unclear. The ends were cut back, 1 base at V and 5 bases at J, with 11 bases in the middle. Germline CDR1 reads SGHDN; CDR2 reads FVKESK. This CDR3 is built from 14 residues. DNA for the CDR3: TGTGCCAGCAGCCAAGCGGCCGGCTTATATGGCTACACCTTC. Translated: CASSQAAGLYGYTF.

CDR3 sequence (DNA): TGCAGCGTTGAAAAGCCGGTAGTTCAAGAGACCCAGTACTTC. This encodes CSVEKPVVQETQYF. The V gene is TRBV29-1, the J gene TRBJ2-5, with D hard to call. Per the germline V gene, CDR1 is SQVTM and CDR2 is ANQGSEA. The CDR3 sequence is 14 residues long. V lost 2 bases and J lost 2, with 12 bases in between.

The CDR3 is CASTNTGATKSGPQYF. The DNA for the CDR3 is TGTGCCAGCACCAATACCGGGGCCACCAAGAGCGGTCCTCAGTATTTT. This chain uses TRBV19 with TRBJ2-3; D may match TRBD1 or TRBD2 (5 bases each). Trimming removed 9 bases from V and 12 bases from J, with 31 bases in between. CDR1 is LNHDA and CDR2 is SQIVND in the germline V gene (reference sequence). The CDR3 spans 16 residues.

This clone has more than one count but fewer than ten. The chain joins TRBV2 to TRBJ2-7, with D unclear. V shed 7 bases and J shed 0 bases, with 13 bases lying between them. This CDR3 spans 14 amino acids. The germline V gene encodes CDR1 SNHLY and CDR2 FYNNEI. CDR3 coding DNA: TGTGCCAGCAAAAGATTAATCCGCTCCTACGAGCAGTACTTC. It yields the protein CASKRLIRSYEQYF.

This clone was detected a few times. The chain joins TRBV6-6 to TRBJ1-1; no clear D. The V gene's germline CDR1 is MNHNY and CDR2 SVGAGI (reference sequence). Deletions cut 6 bases from V and 3 bases from J, with 11 bases between. This CDR3 spans 13 amino acids. CDR3 residues: CASRREGYTEAFF. DNA for the CDR3: TGTGCCAGCAGGAGGGAAGGGTACACTGAAGCTTTCTTT.

The V gene is TRBV2, the J gene TRBJ2-4; no clear D gene. This CDR3 spans 13 amino acids. Trimming took 8 bases from V and 0 from J, leaving 8 bases between them. Germline values: CDR1 SNHLY, CDR2 FYNNEI. CDR3 sequence reads: CASGRLAKNIQYF. The CDR3 nucleotides are TGTGCCAGCGGGCGATTAGCCAAAAACATTCAGTACTTC.

This clone was observed a few times. V is TRBV19 and J is TRBJ1-1; D may be TRBD1 (5 bases). Germline CDR1 is LNHDA and CDR2 is SQIVND (reference sequence). This CDR3 is built from 15 residues. V was pared by 5 bases and J by 7 bases, with 20 bases between. This chain's CDR3 is CASSPKDSRLGEAFF. The CDR3 DNA sequence: TGTGCCAGTAGTCCGAAAGACAGCCGATTAGGTGAAGCTTTCTTT.

This clone occurred once. The chain recombines TRBV7-9 with TRBJ2-7; no reliable D call. Germline V lookup: CDR1 SEHNR, CDR2 FQNEAQ (reference sequence). V was shortened by 1 base and J by 9 bases, with 13 bases between the two germline ends. The CDR3 has 13 residues. The CDR3 coding sequence is TGTGCCAGCAGCTTAGAAGTAACCGTGGGGCAGTACTTC. Encoded protein: CASSLEVTVGQYF.

This clone was seen only once. The chain is built from TRBV19 and TRBJ2-7; 7 bases align to TRBD1. This CDR3 comprises 13 residues. J was trimmed by 3 bases and V by 7 bases; bases with no gene match: 6. Looked up from germline, CDR1 is LNHDA and CDR2 is SQIVND (reference sequence). The CDR3 bases are TGTGCCAGTACCCCAGGGGGAAACTACGAGCAGTACTTC. This sequence encodes CASTPGGNYEQYF.

Here the CDR3 DNA reads TGCGCCAGCAGCGCGGGGACAGCCTATGGCTACACCTTC. It is translated as CASSAGTAYGYTF. This chain uses TRBV5-1 with TRBJ1-2, with 7 bases identical to TRBD1. V lost 4 bases to trimming and J lost 4 bases; unmatched junction nucleotides: 4. CDR1 is SGHRS, CDR2 YFSETQ, per germline. This CDR3 is 13 amino acids long.

The CDR3 DNA is TGTGCCAGCAGCTCGAGGGGGCCCTACGAGCAGTACTTC. This codes for CASSSRGPYEQYF. The chain uses TRBV28 and TRBJ2-7, with TRBD1 matching over 7 bases. Germline V CDR1 and CDR2: MDHEN, SYDVKM. Trimming cost V 6 bases and J 2 bases; bases outside gene matches: 4. The CDR3 sequence is 13 residues long.

Here the CDR3 reads CAWSWGGGKTQYF. The CDR3 bases are TGTGCCTGGAGTTGGGGGGGTGGAAAGACCCAGTACTTC. V gene TRBV30 combines with J gene TRBJ2-5; TRBD2 matches at 7 bases. V trimming: 2 bases; J trimming: 6 bases; junction bases outside the gene matches: 6. CDR3 length: 13 residues. The V gene's germline CDR1 is GTSNPN and CDR2 SVGIG (reference sequence).

The rearrangement links TRBV6-6 to TRBJ1-1; D gene unclear. V was cut by 5 bases and J by 6 bases, with 10 bases left in between. Germline-derived CDR1 and CDR2 are MNHNY and SVGAGI (reference sequence). The CDR3 is 12 amino acids. CDR3 sequence (DNA): TGTGCCAGCAGTCGAACGACGGCTGAAGCTTTCTTT. Residues: CASSRTTAEAFF.

The rearrangement joins TRBV15 to TRBJ2-7, with 9 bases lining up with TRBD2. J gave up 3 bases and V 3 bases, and 3 bases lay outside the gene matches. Germline CDR1 LNHNV, CDR2 YYDKDF (reference sequence). The CDR3 spans 14 residues. The CDR3 here is CATSRDSGSYEQYF. In nucleotides, the CDR3 is TGTGCCACCAGCAGGGATAGCGGGAGCTACGAGCAGTACTTC.